A single sample is the source of the 18 T cell receptor beta chains below, sequenced in a study of cytomegalovirus exposure and HLA in healthy donors. The repertoire was sequenced with immunoSEQ multiplex PCR; TCRdb's copy has only in-frame clones and lacks some. The sample yields 120,000 to 150,000 clones, just over 85% seen once. The source material was PBMCs. Source of these receptors: a young woman in good health and CMV-seropositive.

The chain joins TRBV18 to TRBJ1-6; weak D call: TRBD1 (5 bases). CDR1 KGHSH and CDR2 LQKENI come from the germline V gene. The CDR3 contains 14 residues. V gave up 3 bases and J gave up 10 bases, with 13 bases separating them. The CDR3 reads CASSPVGQRSPLHF. For the CDR3, the DNA is TGTGCCAGCTCACCGGTGGGGCAGAGGTCACCCCTCCACTTT.

CDR3 amino acids: CASSVSQGVPGADTQYF. The CDR3 DNA follows: TGTGCCAGCAGCGTATCCCAGGGGGTCCCTGGGGCAGATACGCAGTATTTT. The J gene is TRBJ2-3, the V gene TRBV9; 7 bases fit TRBD1. The CDR3 runs 17 residues. V lost 1 base and J lost 4; bases outside the gene matches: 12. CDR1 SGDLS and CDR2 YYNGEE come from the germline V gene.

The chain uses TRBV29-1 and TRBJ1-1; D is uncertain. This CDR3 region has 12 residues. The germline V gene encodes CDR1 SQVTM and CDR2 ANQGSEA. V lost 7 bases, J lost 8 bases, and 17 bases lay in between. The DNA for the CDR3 is TGCAGCGCATCCGCAGGAGGCCCAGAAGCTTTCTTT. Protein sequence: CSASAGGPEAFF.

The V and J genes are TRBV5-1 and TRBJ2-6; 7 nucleotides line up with TRBD1. The CDR3 is 17 amino acids. Germline values: CDR1 SGHRS, CDR2 YFSETQ. V lost 3 bases, J lost 0 bases, and 6 bases stayed unmatched. CDR3 residues: CASSSTGQHSGANVLTF. The DNA for the CDR3 is TGCGCCAGCAGCTCGACGGGACAGCACTCTGGGGCCAACGTCCTGACTTTC. The variable domain in full, with the rest retrieved from reference TRBV5-1 and TRBJ2-6, is KAGVTQTPRYLIKTRGQQVTLSCSPISGHRSVSWYQQTPGQGLQFLFEYFSETQRNKGNFPGRFSGRQFSNSRSEMNVSTLELGDSALYLCASSSTGQHSGANVLTFGAGSRLTVL.

The chain uses TRBV18 and TRBJ2-7, with D perhaps TRBD1 (6 bases). The length of the CDR3 is 14 residues. Trimming removed 3 bases from V and 0 bases from J, with 9 bases in between. The germline V gene has CDR1 KGHSH and CDR2 LQKENI. The CDR3 bases are TGTGCCAGCTCACCGGACAGTGCCTCCTACGAGCAGTACTTC. Translation gives CASSPDSASYEQYF.

The chain couples TRBV19 to TRBJ1-2; D ambiguous. V was shortened by 5 bases and J by 4 bases, with 20 bases between the two germline ends. The CDR3 runs to 16 residues. Germline V gene lookup returns CDR1 LNHDA and CDR2 SQIVND (reference sequence). The CDR3 region is CASSAFPPTQTYGYTF. The CDR3 DNA reads TGTGCCAGTAGTGCCTTCCCCCCGACACAGACCTATGGCTACACCTTC.

CDR3 nucleotides: TGTGCCAGCAGCTTAGAAGCCCGCTCCTATAATTCACCCCTCCACTTT. Protein sequence: CASSLEARSYNSPLHF. This rearrangement joins TRBV11-2 to TRBJ1-6; the D is unclear. The CDR3 contains 16 residues. Germline V gene lookup returns CDR1 SGHAT and CDR2 FQNNGV. Trimming removed 0 bases from V and 0 bases from J, with 6 bases in between. Based on the CDR3 plus reference TRBV11-2 and TRBJ1-6, the full variable domain is EAGVAQSPRYKIIEKRQSVAFWCNPISGHATLYWYQQILGQGPKLLIQFQNNGVVDDSQLPKDRFSAERLKGVDSTLKIQPAKLEDSAVYLCASSLEARSYNSPLHFGNGTRLTVT.

The CDR3 sequence: CATSDSSYEQYF. The CDR3 nucleotides are TGTGCCACCTCGGACAGCTCCTACGAGCAGTACTTC. The chain has TRBV6-5 and TRBJ2-7; TRBD1 might be the D (6 bases). CDR1 MNHEY and CDR2 SVGAGI come from the germline V gene. The CDR3 loop spans 12 amino acids. The V gene lost 10 bases and the J gene lost 0 bases, with 10 bases spanning the gap.

This sequence joins TRBV7-9 and TRBJ1-1, with D uncertain. V shed 8 bases and J shed 3 bases, with 16 bases lying between them. Per germline, CDR1 SEHNR and CDR2 FQNEAQ (reference sequence). The length of the CDR3 is 14 residues. The CDR3 nucleotides read TGTGCCAGCTCCGGAGGGCGTAGGGACACTGAAGCTTTCTTT. It specifies CASSGGRRDTEAFF. Filled out from reference TRBV7-9 and TRBJ1-1, the complete variable domain reads DTGVSQNPRHKITKRGQNVTFRCDPISEHNRLYWYRQTLGQGPEFLTYFQNEAQLEKSRLLSDRFSAERPKGSFSTLEIQRTEQGDSAMYLCASSGGRRDTEAFFGQGTRLTVV.

The chain joins TRBV6-4 to TRBJ2-3; TRBD2 aligns across 7 bases. The V and J ends lost 2 bases and 0 bases, in that order; junction bases with no gene match: 8. CDR3 length: 17 amino acids. Germline-derived CDR1 and CDR2 are MRHNA and SNTAGT. This CDR3 is CASSDTPSGTSTDTQYF. The CDR3 DNA reads TGTGCCAGCAGTGACACCCCTAGCGGAACTAGCACAGATACGCAGTATTTT.

This chain joins TRBV4-2 and TRBJ2-7; 7 bases are a match to TRBD1. The junction had 3 bases not matched to a gene; V was cut back by 1 base and J by 0 bases. The CDR3 consists of 15 residues. Germline values: CDR1 LGHNA, CDR2 YNFKEQ. The CDR3 region is CASSQATGSSYEQYF. The CDR3 coding sequence is TGTGCCAGCAGCCAAGCGACAGGGAGCTCCTACGAGCAGTACTTC.

The rearrangement links TRBV6-5 to TRBJ1-5, with 7 bases lining up with TRBD1. CDR3 length: 15 residues. V gave up 4 bases and J gave up 12 bases; unmatched junction bases: 15. Germline lookup yields CDR1 MNHEY and CDR2 SVGAGI. The CDR3 nucleotides read TGTGCCAGCAGTTTCGGAGGACCTCGAAGGGGGCGCCAGCATTTT. Its protein product is CASSFGGPRRGRQHF.

This chain uses TRBV7-9 with TRBJ2-3; TRBD1 is a possible D gene (6 bases). The V gene's germline CDR1 is SEHNR and CDR2 FQNEAQ (reference sequence). The CDR3 contains 13 residues. Trimming stripped 6 bases from V and 5 bases from J, with 12 bases between. In DNA form, the CDR3 reads TGTGCCAGCAGACAGAAAGGGGGAGATACGCAGTATTTT. It is translated as CASRQKGGDTQYF.

The rearrangement joins TRBV7-6 to TRBJ2-3; 8 bases agree with TRBD2. J lost 6 bases, V lost 5 bases, and 4 bases had no gene match. Germline assignment: CDR1 SGHVS and CDR2 FNYEAQ. The CDR3 spans 13 residues. CDR3 bases: TGTGCCAGCAGCCTAGGACTAGCCGATACGCAGTATTTT. This codes for CASSLGLADTQYF.

The genes are TRBV6-1 and TRBJ2-3; 7 bases are a match to TRBD2. This CDR3 comprises 14 residues. V trimming: 4 bases; J trimming: 0 bases; junction bases outside the gene matches: 1. Germline V CDR1 and CDR2: MNHNS, SASEGT. Here the CDR3 DNA reads TGTGCCAGCAGTGCGGGGGGAAGCACAGATACGCAGTATTTT. Translation: CASSAGGSTDTQYF.

The rearrangement links TRBV19 to TRBJ1-6; D gene ambiguous. CDR1 and CDR2 from the germline V gene are LNHDA and SQIVND (reference sequence). Between the trimmed V and J ends, which lost 6 bases and 7 bases, there was a span of 13 bases. The CDR3 is 14 amino acids. CDR3 in DNA: TGTGCCAGTAGAGTGGCCATCTCAAATTCACCCCTCCACTTT. Translated: CASRVAISNSPLHF.

V is TRBV21-1 and J is TRBJ1-1; the table's D gene call, TRBD1, was not cross checked with the DNA. TRBV21-1 is a pseudogene locus. This CDR3 has 13 residues. The CDR3 coding sequence is TGTGCCAGCAGTCCGACAGGGAGCGCTGAAGCTTTCTTT. As protein: CASSPTGSAEAFF.

The chain links TRBV18 to TRBJ1-1; D gene ambiguous. This CDR3 has 13 residues. Germline CDR1 KGHSH, CDR2 LQKENI. Between the trimmed V and J ends, which lost 1 base and 5 bases, there was a span of 8 bases. The CDR3 loop reads CASSPQRGTEAFF. The CDR3 DNA reads TGTGCCAGCTCACCACAGAGAGGGACTGAAGCTTTCTTT.